The source of this T cell receptor beta chain is a study of radiation and T cells in renal cell carcinoma. Study-level findings and limits: Top tumor clonotypes rose in blood 2 weeks post-radiation, then contracted.

Remarks on this clone: Its antigen is still unknown.

Measured with immunoSEQ multiplex PCR; TCRdb has only the in-frame clones, and not every one. The sample gives some 70,000 clones, 82% of which show up once; approximately 5% is in the top ten. Time point denoted: blood 2 weeks post-SBRT. Treatment defined: 15 Gy SBRT to primary tumor, nephrectomy 4 weeks later. After SBRT, blood was collected at 2 and 4 weeks, plus baseline. Germline V lookup: CDR1 MNHNS, CDR2 SASEGT. This CDR3 has 12 amino acids. V was clipped by 3 bases and J by 7 bases, with 7 bases between them. Sequences were derived from blood, sampled from a patient whose treatment included radiotherapy and nephrectomy. The TCR comes from a man aged 60 to 75 with renal cell carcinoma. This sequence joins TRBV6-1 and TRBJ2-1; D unclear. The CDR3 region has the DNA TGTGCCAGCAGTGAGTCTTTGAATGAGCAGTTCTTC. Protein sequence: CASSESLNEQFF.